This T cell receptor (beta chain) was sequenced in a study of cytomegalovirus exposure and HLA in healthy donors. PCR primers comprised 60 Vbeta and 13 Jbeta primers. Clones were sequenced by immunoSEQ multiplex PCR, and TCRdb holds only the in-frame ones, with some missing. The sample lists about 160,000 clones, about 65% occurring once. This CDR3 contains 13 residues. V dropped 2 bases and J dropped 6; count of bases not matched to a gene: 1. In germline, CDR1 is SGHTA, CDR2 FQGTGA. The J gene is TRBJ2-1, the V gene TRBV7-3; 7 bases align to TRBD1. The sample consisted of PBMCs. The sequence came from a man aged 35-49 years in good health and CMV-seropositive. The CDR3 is CASSLAGGNEQFF. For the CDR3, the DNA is TGTGCCAGCAGCTTAGCAGGGGGCAATGAGCAGTTCTTC. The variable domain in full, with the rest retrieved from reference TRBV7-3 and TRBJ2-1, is GAGVSQTPSNKVTEKGKYVELRCDPISGHTALYWYRQSLGQGPEFLIYFQGTGAADDSGLPNDRFFAVRPEGSVSTLKIQRTERGDSAVYLCASSLAGGNEQFFGPGTRLTVL.